This record concerns one T cell receptor beta chain sequence. Its matching antigen is unknown. The data were obtained in a study of long-term antiretroviral therapy in people with HIV. Survey-level immunoSEQ v3.0 assays were run. A per-sample goal of about 40,000-55,000 T-cell genomes was targeted by sequencing. Sequenced by immunoSEQ multiplex PCR; TCRdb stores in-frame clones only, minus some. The table has around 21,000 clones, approximately 80% seen once; the top ten hold 3.5% to 5%. The V gene's germline CDR1 is MNHNS and CDR2 SASEGT. The CDR3 is made up of 13 amino acids. Trimming removed 4 bases at V and 0 bases at J, with 5 bases between. Whole-study findings and limits: Clones that had undergone expansion before ART dominated the repertoire at all time points. Diversity rose after ART but stayed below transplant donor controls.

Without exception, participants with HIV were treated in the United States. The receptor was derived from a man in his late teens or twenties with HIV. Here the sequenced sample was unsorted PBMCs, taken around 4 years after starting antiretroviral therapy. The V and J genes are TRBV6-1 and TRBJ2-3; no reliable D call. The CDR3 protein is CASSVPSTDTQYF. CDR3 DNA sequence: TGTGCCAGCAGTGTACCCAGCACAGATACGCAGTATTTT.